These 21 T cell receptor beta chains originate from one sample sequenced in a study of cytomegalovirus exposure and HLA in healthy donors. The PCR used 60 Vbeta and 13 Jbeta primers. Assay: immunoSEQ multiplex PCR; the TCRdb copy retains only in-frame clones and omits some. Here the sample spans approximately 140,000 clones, just over 75% being singletons. Sequencing was performed on PBMCs. The receptor source for this set is a woman aged 45-59 years in good health and CMV-seronegative.

The DNA of the CDR3 is TGTGCTAGTGGTTTGGTATTCAATTCGAGGGTCGGGCCAGATACGCAGTATTTT. Protein sequence: CASGLVFNSRVGPDTQYF. The genes are TRBV12-5 and TRBJ2-3; D possibly corresponds to TRBD2 (5 bases). CDR3 length equals 18 residues. CDR1 is LGHNT and CDR2 is FRNRAP in the germline V gene. V was clipped by 0 bases and J by 4 bases, with 20 bases between them.

Only a few counts were recorded for this clone. The V and J genes are TRBV19 and TRBJ1-5; 7 bases map to TRBD1. The trim removed 3 bases at V and 2 bases at J, leaving 7 bases unmatched. The CDR3 runs to 16 residues. CDR1 is LNHDA and CDR2 is SQIVND in the germline V gene (reference sequence). The DNA of the CDR3 is TGTGCCAGTAGTATGCCCAGGGGGTCAGGCAATCAGCCCCAGCATTTT. Its protein product is CASSMPRGSGNQPQHF.

This clone was detected only once. The rearrangement links TRBV13 to TRBJ2-2; D remains ambiguous. CDR1 is PRHDT and CDR2 is FYEKMQ in the germline V gene (reference sequence). Between the trimmed V and J ends, which lost 0 bases and 7 bases, there was a span of 15 bases. The CDR3 length is 16 residues. The CDR3 loop reads CASSLGPTRILGELFF. CDR3 coding DNA: TGTGCCAGCAGCTTAGGGCCGACAAGGATCCTCGGGGAGCTGTTTTTT.

The chain couples TRBV11-3 to TRBJ1-1; a possible D gene is TRBD1 (6 bases). The CDR3 covers 14 residues. Germline V gives CDR1 SGHNT, CDR2 YENEEA. With 4 bases removed from V and 6 bases from J, the gap between germline ends came to 15 bases. The DNA for the CDR3 is TGTGCCAGCAGCTCCGGACAGCCCGGGGCTGAAGCTTTCTTT. This translates into CASSSGQPGAEAFF.

The table lists this clone with a few counts. The rearrangement joins TRBV10-3 to TRBJ2-1; 11 bases match TRBD2. V was clipped by 2 bases and J by 4 bases; unmatched bases: 16. The CDR3 extends over 20 amino acids. The germline CDR1 and CDR2 sequences are ENHRY and SYGVKD. CDR3 loop: CAISELPGGLAGGGYNEQFF. For the CDR3, the DNA is TGTGCCATCAGTGAGCTCCCTGGAGGGCTAGCGGGGGGTGGGTACAATGAGCAGTTCTTC.

The chain is built from TRBV5-1 and TRBJ1-4, with 10 bases fitting TRBD1. J was trimmed by 0 bases and V by 0 bases; bases with no gene match: 8. The CDR3 has 19 amino acids. Germline CDR1 SGHRS, CDR2 YFSETQ. The CDR3 here is CASSLVPGQGGATNEKLFF. CDR3 nucleotide sequence: TGCGCCAGCAGCTTGGTCCCTGGACAGGGGGGTGCAACTAATGAAAAACTGTTTTTT.

Only a few counts were recorded for this clone. The CDR3 sequence: CASSLWQGSGYTF. In DNA, the CDR3 is TGTGCCAGCAGCTTATGGCAGGGGAGCGGCTACACCTTC. The chain joins TRBV7-2 to TRBJ1-2; possible D gene TRBD1, 6 bases. Germline CDR1 is SGHTA and CDR2 is FQGNSA. The CDR3 extends over 13 amino acids. With 2 bases removed from V and 8 bases from J, the gap between germline ends came to 12 bases.

The chain has TRBV6-4 and TRBJ2-3; 9 positions agree with TRBD2. This CDR3 region has 16 residues. The V segment lost 3 bases and the J segment 3 bases; nucleotides outside the gene matches: 7. Germline V gene lookup returns CDR1 MRHNA and CDR2 SNTAGT. The CDR3 sequence is CASSEEAGGGTDTQYF. CDR3 DNA sequence: TGTGCCAGCAGTGAGGAAGCGGGAGGAGGAACAGATACGCAGTATTTT.

This chain connects TRBV13 to TRBJ2-1; D is perhaps TRBD2 (6 bases). The CDR3 is 16 residues long. The V end was cut by 6 bases, the J end by 0 bases, with 15 bases between. Germline CDR1 is PRHDT and CDR2 is FYEKMQ (reference sequence). The CDR3 spells CASSSRGLSSYNEQFF. The CDR3 DNA follows: TGTGCCAGCAGTTCTAGAGGACTATCCTCCTACAATGAGCAGTTCTTC. Looking up the rest from reference TRBV13 and TRBJ2-1 gives the full variable domain: AAGVIQSPRHLIKEKRETATLKCYPIPRHDTVYWYQQGPGQDPQFLISFYEKMQSDKGSIPDRFSAQQFSDYHSELNMSSLELGDSALYFCASSSRGLSSYNEQFFGPGTRLTVL.

The rearrangement joins TRBV19 to TRBJ2-6; D not certain. V gave up 5 bases and J gave up 1 base, with 6 bases separating them. This CDR3 has 14 residues. The germline gives CDR1 LNHDA, CDR2 SQIVND (reference sequence). CDR3 residues: CASSFRSGANVLTF. CDR3 coding DNA: TGTGCCAGTAGTTTCAGATCTGGGGCCAACGTCCTGACTTTC.

This clone was observed a few times. V is TRBV5-4 and J is TRBJ2-1; 9 nucleotides align to TRBD2. The J segment lost 5 bases and the V segment lost 0 bases, leaving 0 bases of the junction unmatched. Germline CDR1 SGHNT, CDR2 YYREEE (reference sequence). CDR3 size: 14 residues. The CDR3 DNA is TGTGCCAGCAGCTTGGGCGGGAGGGACAATGAGCAGTTCTTC. Translated: CASSLGGRDNEQFF.

A word on this clone: Relative to the germline gene, one junction end is altered; a read error may explain this. The chain uses TRBV29-1 and TRBJ1-2; TRBD1 aligns across 7 bases. Germline CDR1 and CDR2: SQVTM and ANQGSEA. The CDR3 runs to 13 residues. The CDR3 loop reads CSVLVQGLYGCTF. The CDR3 DNA is TGCAGCGTTTTAGTACAGGGGTTATATGGCTGCACCTTC. Full variable domain (rest looked up from reference TRBV29-1 and TRBJ1-2): SAVISQKPSRDICQRGTSLTIQCQVDSQVTMMFWYRQQPGQSLTLIATANQGSEATYESGFVIDKFPISRPNLTFSTLTVSNMSPEDSSIYLCSVLVQGLYGCTFGSGTRLTVV.

CDR3 DNA sequence: TGTGCCAGCAGTTTCCAGGGGTCCTACGAGCAGTACGTC. Protein sequence: CASSFQGSYEQYV. V usage is TRBV28 and J usage is TRBJ2-7, with a possible D match to TRBD1 (6 bases). Looked up from germline, CDR1 is MDHEN and CDR2 is SYDVKM. Trimming took off 3 bases at V and 1 base at J, with 7 bases between the two ends. This CDR3 is built from 13 residues.

The V call is TRBV5-1, the J call TRBJ2-7; 11 positions match TRBD1. Losses at the gene ends were 4 bases for V and 2 bases for J; bases not matched to a gene: 5. The CDR3 loop spans 15 amino acids. Per the germline V gene, CDR1 is SGHRS and CDR2 is YFSETQ. For the CDR3, the DNA is TGCGCCAGCAGCCCCGGGACAGGGGGTCCCTACGAGCAGTACTTC. Translated: CASSPGTGGPYEQYF.

The chain uses TRBV19 and TRBJ1-5; D is perhaps TRBD1 (5 bases). The CDR3 sequence is 14 residues long. Germline loops: CDR1 LNHDA, CDR2 SQIVND (reference sequence). V lost 3 bases and J 4 bases, leaving 10 bases between the germline ends. DNA for the CDR3: TGTGCCAGTAGTATCGTATCAGGGAATCAGCCCCAGCATTTT. Protein product: CASSIVSGNQPQHF.

V usage is TRBV7-3 and J usage is TRBJ2-1, with 10 bases matching TRBD2. There are 11 residues in the CDR3. V lost 11 bases and J lost 10; bases outside the gene matches: 5. CDR1 and CDR2 (germline): SGHTA, FQGTGA. CDR3 protein: CADSGRREQFF. The CDR3 DNA reads as TGTGCCGATAGCGGGAGGCGGGAGCAGTTCTTC. Combining the CDR3 with reference TRBV7-3 and TRBJ2-1 gives the whole variable domain GAGVSQTPSNKVTEKGKYVELRCDPISGHTALYWYRQSLGQGPEFLIYFQGTGAADDSGLPNDRFFAVRPEGSVSTLKIQRTERGDSAVYLCADSGRREQFFGPGTRLTVL.

A few counts support this clone. Here the CDR3 reads CASSPGLARDTQYF. The CDR3 DNA follows: TGTGCCAGCAGTCCCGGACTAGCTCGCGATACGCAGTATTTT. The gene calls are TRBV25-1 and TRBJ2-3; 8 nucleotides align to TRBD2. CDR3 length equals 14 residues. V was pared by 5 bases and J by 6 bases, with 7 bases of the junction left unmatched. Per the germline V gene, CDR1 is MGHDK and CDR2 is SYGVNS.

A note on this clone: One end of the junction fails to match germline, which may point to a read error. The V call is TRBV6-5, the J call TRBJ1-5; D is undetermined. The CDR3 sequence is 12 residues long. CDR1 and CDR2 (germline): MNHEY, SVGAGI. Written as DNA, the CDR3 is TGTGCCAGCACCGGCAGAGGCGGGCCCCAGAATTTT. Translating gives CASTGRGGPQNF.

The V gene is TRBV5-1, the J gene TRBJ2-3, with D perhaps TRBD2 (6 bases). There are 17 residues in the CDR3. Trimming stripped 3 bases from V and 0 bases from J, with 17 bases between. Germline CDR1 reads SGHRS; CDR2 reads YFSETQ. In DNA form, the CDR3 reads TGCGCCAGCAGCTCCCACCTCCGACTAGAGAGCACAGATACGCAGTATTTT. Protein product: CASSSHLRLESTDTQYF.

The chain uses TRBV15 and TRBJ1-2, with unresolved D. V shed 0 bases and J shed 4 bases, with 15 bases lying between them. The germline V gene has CDR1 LNHNV and CDR2 YYDKDF (reference sequence). There are 16 residues in the CDR3. The CDR3 sequence is CATSRDREGWAYGYTF. CDR3 nucleotide sequence: TGTGCCACCAGCAGAGATCGGGAAGGGTGGGCCTATGGCTACACCTTC.

The chain has TRBV18 and TRBJ1-1, with D possibly being TRBD1 (6 bases). This CDR3 comprises 16 residues. Germline assignment: CDR1 KGHSH and CDR2 LQKENI. Deletions cut 0 bases from V and 3 bases from J, with 14 bases between. The CDR3 DNA is TGTGCCAGCTCACCACCGGGGGGGCGGGGGCACACTGAAGCTTTCTTT. Translated, it gives CASSPPGGRGHTEAFF.